A few counts support the clone carrying this TCR beta chain. The antigen remains unidentified. The data were obtained in a study of radiotherapy plus CTLA-4 blockade in lung cancer. Findings of the study overall: In blood, TCR clones derived from the tumor expanded after radiotherapy plus ipilimumab.

Germline values: CDR1 ENHRY, CDR2 SYGVKD. This CDR3 has 15 amino acids. Trimming took 7 bases from V and 0 from J, leaving 13 bases between them. Sequencing was performed with immunoSEQ multiplex PCR; in TCRdb, only in-frame clones are kept and a portion is missing. The sample shows about 45,000 clones, roughly 63% of them seen only once. The sequence derives from a human donor with non-small cell lung cancer who had a partial response to radiotherapy plus ipilimumab. This chain links TRBV10-3 with TRBJ2-1; D might be TRBD2 (6 bases). The sample in question was peripheral blood, obtained from a patient treated with radiotherapy plus ipilimumab. As DNA, the CDR3 is TGTGCCATCACCCCTCGGGGGAGCTCCTACAATGAGCAGTTCTTC. Translation gives CAITPRGSSYNEQFF.